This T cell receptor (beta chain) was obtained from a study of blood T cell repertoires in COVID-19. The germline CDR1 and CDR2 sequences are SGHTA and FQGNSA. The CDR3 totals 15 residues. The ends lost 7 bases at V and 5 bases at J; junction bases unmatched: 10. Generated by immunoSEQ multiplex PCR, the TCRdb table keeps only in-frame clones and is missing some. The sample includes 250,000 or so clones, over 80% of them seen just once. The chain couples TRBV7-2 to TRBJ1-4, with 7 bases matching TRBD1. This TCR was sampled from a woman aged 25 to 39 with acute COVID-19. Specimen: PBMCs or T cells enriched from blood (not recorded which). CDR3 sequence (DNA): TGTGCCAGCACCCCACCGGGACAGAGCAATGAAAAACTGTTTTTT. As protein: CASTPPGQSNEKLFF.